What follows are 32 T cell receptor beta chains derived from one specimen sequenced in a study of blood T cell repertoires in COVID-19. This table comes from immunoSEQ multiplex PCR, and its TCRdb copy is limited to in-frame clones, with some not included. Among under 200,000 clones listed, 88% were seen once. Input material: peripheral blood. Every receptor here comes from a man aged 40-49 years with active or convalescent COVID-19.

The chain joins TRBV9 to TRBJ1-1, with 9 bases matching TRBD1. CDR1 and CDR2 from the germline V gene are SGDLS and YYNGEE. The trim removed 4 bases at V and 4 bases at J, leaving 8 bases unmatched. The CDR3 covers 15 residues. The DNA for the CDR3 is TGTGCCAGCAGCTTAAGGACAGGGGAGGTCACTGAAGCTTTCTTT. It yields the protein CASSLRTGEVTEAFF. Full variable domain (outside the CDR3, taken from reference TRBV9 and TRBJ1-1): DSGVTQTPKHLITATGQRVTLRCSPRSGDLSVYWYQQSLDQGLQFLIQYYNGEERAKGNILERFSAQQFPDLHSELNLSSLELGDSALYFCASSLRTGEVTEAFFGQGTRLTVV.

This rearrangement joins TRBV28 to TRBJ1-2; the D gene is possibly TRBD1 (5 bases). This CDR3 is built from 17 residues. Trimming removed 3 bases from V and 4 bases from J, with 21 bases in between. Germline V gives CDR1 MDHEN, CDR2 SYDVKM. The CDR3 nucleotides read TGTGCCAGCAGTTTGAGGGCAGGAGGGGACCGTGGCTATGGCTACACCTTC. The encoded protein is CASSLRAGGDRGYGYTF.

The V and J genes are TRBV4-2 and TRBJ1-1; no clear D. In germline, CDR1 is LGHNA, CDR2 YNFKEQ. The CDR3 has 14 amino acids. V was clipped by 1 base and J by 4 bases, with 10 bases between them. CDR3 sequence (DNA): TGTGCCAGCAGCCAAGGTTTAGAAGCCACTGAAGCTTTCTTT. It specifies CASSQGLEATEAFF.

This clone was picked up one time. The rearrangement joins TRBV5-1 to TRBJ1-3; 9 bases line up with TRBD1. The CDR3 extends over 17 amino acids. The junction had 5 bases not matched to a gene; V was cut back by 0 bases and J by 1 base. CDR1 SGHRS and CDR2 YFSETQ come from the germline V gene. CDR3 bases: TGCGCCAGCAGCTTGGACCGGGACAGGGCTTCTGGAAACACCATATATTTT. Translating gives CASSLDRDRASGNTIYF.

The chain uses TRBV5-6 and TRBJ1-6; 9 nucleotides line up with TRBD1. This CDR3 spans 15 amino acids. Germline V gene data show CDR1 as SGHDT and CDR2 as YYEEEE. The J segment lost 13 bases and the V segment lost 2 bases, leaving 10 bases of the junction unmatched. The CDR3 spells CASSFWDRATSPLHF. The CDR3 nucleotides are TGTGCCAGCAGCTTTTGGGACAGGGCCACTTCTCCCCTCCACTTT.

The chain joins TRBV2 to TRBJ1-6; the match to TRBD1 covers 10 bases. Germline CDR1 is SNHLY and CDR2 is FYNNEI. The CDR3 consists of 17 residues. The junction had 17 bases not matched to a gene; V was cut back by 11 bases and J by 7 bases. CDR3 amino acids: CAPGLGTGDAPNSPLHF. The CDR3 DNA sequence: TGTGCCCCAGGGTTGGGGACAGGGGACGCTCCCAATTCACCCCTCCACTTT. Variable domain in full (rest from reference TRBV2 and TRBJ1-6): EPEVTQTPSHQVTQMGQEVILRCVPISNHLYFYWYRQILGQKVEFLVSFYNNEISEKSEIFDDQFSVERPDGSNFTLKIRSTKLEDSAMYFCAPGLGTGDAPNSPLHFGNGTRLTVT.

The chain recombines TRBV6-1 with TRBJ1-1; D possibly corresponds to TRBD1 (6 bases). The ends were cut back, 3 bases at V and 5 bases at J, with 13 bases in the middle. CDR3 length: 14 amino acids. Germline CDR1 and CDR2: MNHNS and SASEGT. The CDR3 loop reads CASSESGGETEAFF. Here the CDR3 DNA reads TGTGCCAGCAGTGAGTCTGGGGGCGAGACTGAAGCTTTCTTT.

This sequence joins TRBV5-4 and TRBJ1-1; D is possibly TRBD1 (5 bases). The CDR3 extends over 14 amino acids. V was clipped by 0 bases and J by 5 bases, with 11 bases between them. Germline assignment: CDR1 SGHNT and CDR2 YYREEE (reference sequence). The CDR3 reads CASSLDGGGTEAFF. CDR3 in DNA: TGTGCCAGCAGCTTGGATGGGGGAGGTACTGAAGCTTTCTTT.

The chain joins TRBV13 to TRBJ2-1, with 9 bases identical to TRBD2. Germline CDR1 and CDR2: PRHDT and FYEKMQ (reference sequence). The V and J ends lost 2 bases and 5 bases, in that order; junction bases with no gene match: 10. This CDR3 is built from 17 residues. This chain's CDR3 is CASSLSPWVAGDNEQFF. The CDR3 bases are TGTGCCAGCAGCTTATCCCCTTGGGTAGCGGGAGACAATGAGCAGTTCTTC.

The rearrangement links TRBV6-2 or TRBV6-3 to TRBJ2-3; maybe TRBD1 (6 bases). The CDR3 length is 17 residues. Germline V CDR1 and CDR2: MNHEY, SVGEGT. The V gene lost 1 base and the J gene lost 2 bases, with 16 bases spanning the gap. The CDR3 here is CASSYFQGRQITDTQYF. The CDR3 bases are TGTGCCAGCAGTTACTTTCAGGGGCGGCAAATCACAGATACGCAGTATTTT.

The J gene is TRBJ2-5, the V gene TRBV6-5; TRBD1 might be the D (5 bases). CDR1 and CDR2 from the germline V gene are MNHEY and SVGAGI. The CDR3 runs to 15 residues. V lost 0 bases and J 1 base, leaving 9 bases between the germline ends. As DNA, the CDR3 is TGTGCCAGCAGTTACTCGTGGGGCCTCCAAGAGACCCAGTACTTC. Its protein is CASSYSWGLQETQYF.

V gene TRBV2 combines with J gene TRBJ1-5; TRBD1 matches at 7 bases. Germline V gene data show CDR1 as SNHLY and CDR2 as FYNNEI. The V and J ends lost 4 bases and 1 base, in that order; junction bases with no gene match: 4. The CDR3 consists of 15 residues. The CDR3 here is CASSGLTGSNQPQHF. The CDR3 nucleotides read TGTGCCAGCAGTGGCTTGACAGGGAGCAATCAGCCCCAGCATTTT.

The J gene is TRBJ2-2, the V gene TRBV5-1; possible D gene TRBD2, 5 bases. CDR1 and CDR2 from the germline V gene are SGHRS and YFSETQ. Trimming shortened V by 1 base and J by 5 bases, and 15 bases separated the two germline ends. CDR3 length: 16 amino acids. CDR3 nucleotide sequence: TGCGCCAGCAGCTTGTCGGCGGGCAGCCGGACCGGGGAGCTGTTTTTT. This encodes CASSLSAGSRTGELFF.

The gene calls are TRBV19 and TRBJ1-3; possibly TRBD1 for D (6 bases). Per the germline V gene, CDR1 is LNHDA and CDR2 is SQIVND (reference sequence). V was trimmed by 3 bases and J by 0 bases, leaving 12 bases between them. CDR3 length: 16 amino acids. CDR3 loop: CASSIRDTNSGNTIYF. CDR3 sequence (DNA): TGTGCCAGTAGTATTCGGGACACCAACTCTGGAAACACCATATATTTT.

The CDR3 reads CASSTRGLIETQYF. CDR3 coding DNA: TGTGCCAGTAGTACCCGAGGACTAATAGAGACCCAGTACTTC. V usage is TRBV19 and J usage is TRBJ2-5; weak D call: TRBD2 (6 bases). This CDR3 has 14 residues. Germline CDR1 is LNHDA and CDR2 is SQIVND (reference sequence). With 4 bases removed from V and 4 bases from J, the gap between germline ends came to 13 bases.

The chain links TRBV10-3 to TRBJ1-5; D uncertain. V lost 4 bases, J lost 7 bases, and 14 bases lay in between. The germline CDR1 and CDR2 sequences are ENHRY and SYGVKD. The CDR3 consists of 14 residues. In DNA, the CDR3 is TGTGCCATCAGTGGCTCCGGGGAGGCACAGCCCCAGCATTTT. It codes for CAISGSGEAQPQHF.

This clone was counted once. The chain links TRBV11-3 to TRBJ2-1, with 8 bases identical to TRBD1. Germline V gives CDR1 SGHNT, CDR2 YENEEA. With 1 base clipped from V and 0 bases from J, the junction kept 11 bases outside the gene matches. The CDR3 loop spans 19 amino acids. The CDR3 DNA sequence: TGTGCCAGCAGCTTAGTGGAGACAGGGGTGTTCAGCTCCTACAATGAGCAGTTCTTC. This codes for CASSLVETGVFSSYNEQFF.

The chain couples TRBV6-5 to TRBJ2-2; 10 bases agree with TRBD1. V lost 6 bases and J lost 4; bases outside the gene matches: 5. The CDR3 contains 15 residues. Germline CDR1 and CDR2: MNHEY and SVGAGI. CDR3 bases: TGTGCCAGCAGACCGGGACAGGGGATCACCGGGGAGCTGTTTTTT. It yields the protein CASRPGQGITGELFF.

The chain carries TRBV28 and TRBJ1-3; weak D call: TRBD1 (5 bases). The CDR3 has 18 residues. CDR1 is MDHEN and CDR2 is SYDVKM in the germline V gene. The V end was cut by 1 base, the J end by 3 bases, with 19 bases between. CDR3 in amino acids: CASSLYRGGQGGGNTIYF. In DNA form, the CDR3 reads TGTGCCAGCAGTTTATATCGGGGCGGGCAGGGAGGTGGAAACACCATATATTTT.

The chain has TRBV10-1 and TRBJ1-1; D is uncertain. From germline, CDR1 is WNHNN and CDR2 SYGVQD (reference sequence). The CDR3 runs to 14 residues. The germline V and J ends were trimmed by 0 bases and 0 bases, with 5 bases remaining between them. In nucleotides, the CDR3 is TGCGCCAGCAGTGAGTCGACATTGAACACTGAAGCTTTCTTT. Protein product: CASSESTLNTEAFF.

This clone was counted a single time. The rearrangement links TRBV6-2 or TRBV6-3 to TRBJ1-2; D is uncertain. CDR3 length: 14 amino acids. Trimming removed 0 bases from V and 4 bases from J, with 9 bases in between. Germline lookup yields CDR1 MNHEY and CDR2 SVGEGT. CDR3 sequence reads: CASSYSNEAYGYTF. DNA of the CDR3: TGTGCCAGCAGTTACTCGAACGAGGCCTATGGCTACACCTTC.

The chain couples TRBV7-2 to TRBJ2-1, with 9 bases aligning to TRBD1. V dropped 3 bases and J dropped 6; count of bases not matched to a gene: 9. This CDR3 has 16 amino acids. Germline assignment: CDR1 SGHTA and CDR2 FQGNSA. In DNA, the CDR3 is TGTGCCAGCAGCTTGAATGGACAGGGGTTCGTCAATGAGCAGTTCTTC. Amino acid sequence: CASSLNGQGFVNEQFF. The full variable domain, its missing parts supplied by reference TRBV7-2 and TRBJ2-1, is GAGVSQSPSNKVTEKGKDVELRCDPISGHTALYWYRQSLGQGLEFLIYFQGNSAPDKSGLPSDRFSAERTGGSVSTLTIQRTQQEDSAVYLCASSLNGQGFVNEQFFGPGTRLTVL.

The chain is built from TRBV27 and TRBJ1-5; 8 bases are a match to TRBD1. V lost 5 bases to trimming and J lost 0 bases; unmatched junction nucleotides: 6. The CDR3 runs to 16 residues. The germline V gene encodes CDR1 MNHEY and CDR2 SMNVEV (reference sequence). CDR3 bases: TGTGCCAGCAGTCCCCGGACAGGGACTAGCAATCAGCCCCAGCATTTT. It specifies CASSPRTGTSNQPQHF.

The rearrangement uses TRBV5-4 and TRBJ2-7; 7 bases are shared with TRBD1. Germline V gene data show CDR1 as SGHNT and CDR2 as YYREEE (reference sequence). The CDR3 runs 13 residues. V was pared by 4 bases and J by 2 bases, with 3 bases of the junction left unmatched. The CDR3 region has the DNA TGTGCCAGCAGCGGGACAGAAACCTACGAGCAGTACTTC. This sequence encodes CASSGTETYEQYF.

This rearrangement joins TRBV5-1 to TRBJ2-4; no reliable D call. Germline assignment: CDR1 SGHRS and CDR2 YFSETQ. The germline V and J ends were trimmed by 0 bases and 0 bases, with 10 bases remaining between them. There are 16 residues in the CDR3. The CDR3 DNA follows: TGCGCCAGCAGCTTGGGAGACAATATAGCCAAAAACATTCAGTACTTC. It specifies CASSLGDNIAKNIQYF.

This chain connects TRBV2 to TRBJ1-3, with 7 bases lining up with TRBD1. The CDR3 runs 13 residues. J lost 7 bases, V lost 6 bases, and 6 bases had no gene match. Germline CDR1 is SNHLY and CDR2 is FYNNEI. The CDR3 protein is CASSPTGVNTIYF. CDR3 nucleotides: TGTGCCAGCAGCCCAACAGGGGTGAACACCATATATTTT.

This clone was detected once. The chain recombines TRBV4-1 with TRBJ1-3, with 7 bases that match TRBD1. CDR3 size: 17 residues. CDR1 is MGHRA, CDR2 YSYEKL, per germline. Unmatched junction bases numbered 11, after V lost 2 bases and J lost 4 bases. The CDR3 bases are TGCGCCAGCAGCCAACGTTCCTTTGAGGGGGCGGGAAACACCATATATTTT. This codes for CASSQRSFEGAGNTIYF.

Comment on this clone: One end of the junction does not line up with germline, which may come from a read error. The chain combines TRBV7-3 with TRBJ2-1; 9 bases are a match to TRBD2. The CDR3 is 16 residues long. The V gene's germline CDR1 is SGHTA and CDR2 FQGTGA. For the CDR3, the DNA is TGTGCCAGCAGCTCTTTCGGGACTAGCTCCTCCAATGAGCAGTTCTTC. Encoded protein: CASSSFGTSSSNEQFF.

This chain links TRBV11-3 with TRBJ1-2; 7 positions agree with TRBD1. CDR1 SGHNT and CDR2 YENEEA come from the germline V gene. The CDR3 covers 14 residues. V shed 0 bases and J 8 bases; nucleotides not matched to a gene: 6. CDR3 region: CASSLERGTDGYTF. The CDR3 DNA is TGTGCCAGCAGCTTAGAACGGGGGACAGACGGCTACACCTTC.

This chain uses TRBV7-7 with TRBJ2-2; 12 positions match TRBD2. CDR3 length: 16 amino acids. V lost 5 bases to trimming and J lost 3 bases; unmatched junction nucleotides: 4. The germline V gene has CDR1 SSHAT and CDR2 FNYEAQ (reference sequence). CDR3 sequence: CASSTTSGGYTGELFF. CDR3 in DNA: TGTGCCAGCAGCACGACTAGCGGGGGATACACCGGGGAGCTGTTTTTT.

The CDR3 here is CASRPRGGQGADTQYF. In DNA form, the CDR3 reads TGTGCCAGTAGACCACGGGGAGGACAGGGGGCAGATACGCAGTATTTT. The genes are TRBV19 and TRBJ2-3; 10 nucleotides agree with TRBD1. The germline CDR1 and CDR2 sequences are LNHDA and SQIVND (reference sequence). This CDR3 has 16 residues. Trimming removed 6 bases from V and 4 bases from J; junction bases left unmatched: 10.

The CDR3 protein is CASSLWGVTDTQYF. The DNA of the CDR3 is TGTGCCAGCAGCTTGTGGGGGGTCACAGATACGCAGTATTTT. The chain employs TRBV5-8 and TRBJ2-3, with a weak D call TRBD2 (6 bases). CDR1 and CDR2 from the germline V gene are SGHTS and YDEGEE. There are 14 residues in the CDR3. V was pared by 1 base and J by 2 bases, with 8 bases between. Full variable domain (outside the CDR3, taken from reference TRBV5-8 and TRBJ2-3): EAGVTQSPTHLIKTRGQQATLRCSPISGHTSVYWYQQALGLGLQFLLWYDEGEERNRGNFPPRFSGRQFPNYSSELNVNALELEDSALYLCASSLWGVTDTQYFGPGTRLTVL.